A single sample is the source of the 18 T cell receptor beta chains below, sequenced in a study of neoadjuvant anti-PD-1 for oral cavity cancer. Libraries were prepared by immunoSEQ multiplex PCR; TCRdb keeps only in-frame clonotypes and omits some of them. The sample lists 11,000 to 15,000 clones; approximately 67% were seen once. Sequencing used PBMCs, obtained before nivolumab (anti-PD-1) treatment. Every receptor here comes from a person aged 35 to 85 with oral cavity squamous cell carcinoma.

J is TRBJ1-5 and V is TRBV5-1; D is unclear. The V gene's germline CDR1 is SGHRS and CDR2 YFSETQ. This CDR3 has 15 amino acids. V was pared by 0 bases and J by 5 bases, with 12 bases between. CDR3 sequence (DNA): TGCGCCAGCAGCTTGGGAGGGCAGTGGGATCAGCCCCAGCATTTT. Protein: CASSLGGQWDQPQHF.

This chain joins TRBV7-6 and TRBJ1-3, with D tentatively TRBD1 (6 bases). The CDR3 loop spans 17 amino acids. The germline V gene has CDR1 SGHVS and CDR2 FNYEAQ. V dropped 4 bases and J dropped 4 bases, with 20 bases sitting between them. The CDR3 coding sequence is TGTGCCAGCAGCTCCTCTTCGGGGGCTCTCTCCGGAAACACCATATATTTT. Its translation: CASSSSSGALSGNTIYF.

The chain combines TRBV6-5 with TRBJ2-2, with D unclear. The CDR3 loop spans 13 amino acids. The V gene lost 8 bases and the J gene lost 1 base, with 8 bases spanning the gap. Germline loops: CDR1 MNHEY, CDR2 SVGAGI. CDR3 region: CASSWGNTGELFF. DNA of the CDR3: TGTGCCAGCTCATGGGGGAACACCGGGGAGCTGTTTTTT.

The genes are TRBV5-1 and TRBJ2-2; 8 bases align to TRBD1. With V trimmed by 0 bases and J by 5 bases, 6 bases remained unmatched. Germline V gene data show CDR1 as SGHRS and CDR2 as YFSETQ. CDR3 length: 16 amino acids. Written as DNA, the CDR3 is TGCGCCAGCAGCTTGGACCGGGACAGGCAGACCGGGGAGCTGTTTTTT. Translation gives CASSLDRDRQTGELFF.

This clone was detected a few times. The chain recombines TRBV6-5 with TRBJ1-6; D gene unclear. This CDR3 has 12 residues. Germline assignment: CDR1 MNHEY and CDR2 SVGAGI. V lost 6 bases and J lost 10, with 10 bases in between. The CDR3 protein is CASRSPGSPLHF. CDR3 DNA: TGTGCCAGCAGGTCCCCGGGGTCACCCCTCCACTTT.

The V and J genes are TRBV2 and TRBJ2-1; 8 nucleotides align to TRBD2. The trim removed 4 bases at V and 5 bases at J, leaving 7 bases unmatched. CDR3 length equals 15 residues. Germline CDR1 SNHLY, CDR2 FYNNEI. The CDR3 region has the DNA TGTGCCAGCAGTGTCGTCCGGGGGGGGAACAATGAGCAGTTCTTC. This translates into CASSVVRGGNNEQFF.

The chain's CDR3 is CASRDPDRFDSPLHF. In nucleotides, the CDR3 is TGTGCCAGCAGAGATCCGGACAGGTTTGATTCACCCCTCCACTTT. J is TRBJ1-6 and V is TRBV27; 7 bases map to TRBD1. The CDR3 has 15 residues. With V trimmed by 6 bases and J by 8 bases, 10 bases remained unmatched. Germline-derived CDR1 and CDR2 are MNHEY and SMNVEV (reference sequence).

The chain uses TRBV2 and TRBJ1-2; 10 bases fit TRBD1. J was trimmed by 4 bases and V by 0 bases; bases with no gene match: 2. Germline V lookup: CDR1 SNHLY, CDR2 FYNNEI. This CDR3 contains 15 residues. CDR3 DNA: TGTGCCAGCAGTGAAGCCTGGACAGGGGGCTATGGCTACACCTTC. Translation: CASSEAWTGGYGYTF.

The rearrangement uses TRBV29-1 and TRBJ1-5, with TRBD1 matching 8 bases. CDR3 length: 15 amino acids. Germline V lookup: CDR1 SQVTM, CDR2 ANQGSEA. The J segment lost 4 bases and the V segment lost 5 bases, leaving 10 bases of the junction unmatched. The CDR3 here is CSVSGGQGQNQPQHF. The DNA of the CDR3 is TGCAGCGTTTCCGGAGGACAGGGCCAGAATCAGCCCCAGCATTTT.

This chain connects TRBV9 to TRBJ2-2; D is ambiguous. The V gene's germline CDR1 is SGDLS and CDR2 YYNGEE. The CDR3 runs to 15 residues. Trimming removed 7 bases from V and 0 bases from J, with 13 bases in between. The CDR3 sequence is CASAGSLANTGELFF. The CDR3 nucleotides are TGTGCCAGCGCTGGGTCCCTCGCGAACACCGGGGAGCTGTTTTTT.

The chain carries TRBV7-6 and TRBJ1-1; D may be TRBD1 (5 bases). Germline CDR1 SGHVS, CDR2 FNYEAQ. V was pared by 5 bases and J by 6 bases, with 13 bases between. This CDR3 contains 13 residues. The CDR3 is CASSLGVGAEAFF. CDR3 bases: TGTGCCAGCAGCCTAGGGGTGGGCGCTGAAGCTTTCTTT.

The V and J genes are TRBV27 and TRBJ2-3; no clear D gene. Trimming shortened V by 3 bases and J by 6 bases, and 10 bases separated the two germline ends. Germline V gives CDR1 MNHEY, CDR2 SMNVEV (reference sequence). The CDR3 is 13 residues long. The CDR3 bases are TGTGCCAGCAGTTTCTACAAAGGGGATACGCAGTATTTT. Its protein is CASSFYKGDTQYF.

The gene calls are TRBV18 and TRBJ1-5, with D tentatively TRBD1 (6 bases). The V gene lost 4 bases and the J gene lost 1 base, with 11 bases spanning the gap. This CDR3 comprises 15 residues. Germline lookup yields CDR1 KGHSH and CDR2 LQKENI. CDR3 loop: CASSRRQESNQPQHF. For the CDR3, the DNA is TGTGCCAGCTCACGAAGACAGGAGAGCAATCAGCCCCAGCATTTT.

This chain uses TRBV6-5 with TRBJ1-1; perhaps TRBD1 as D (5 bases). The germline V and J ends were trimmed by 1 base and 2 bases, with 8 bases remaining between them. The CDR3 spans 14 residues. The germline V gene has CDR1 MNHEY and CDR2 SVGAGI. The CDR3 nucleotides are TGTGCCAGCAGTTACTATGGGGGAAACACTGAAGCTTTCTTT. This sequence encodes CASSYYGGNTEAFF.

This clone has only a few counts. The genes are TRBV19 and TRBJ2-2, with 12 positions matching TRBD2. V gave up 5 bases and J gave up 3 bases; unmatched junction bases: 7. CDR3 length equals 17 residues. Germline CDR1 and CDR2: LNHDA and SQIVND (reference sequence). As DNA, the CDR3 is TGTGCCAGTAGTCCCCTAGCGGGGGGGACGCACACCGGGGAGCTGTTTTTT. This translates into CASSPLAGGTHTGELFF.

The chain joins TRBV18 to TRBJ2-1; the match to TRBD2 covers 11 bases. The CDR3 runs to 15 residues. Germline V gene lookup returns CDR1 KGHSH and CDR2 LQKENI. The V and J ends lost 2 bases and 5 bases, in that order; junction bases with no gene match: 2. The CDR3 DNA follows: TGTGCCAGCTCACCAACTAGCGGGAGAAACAATGAGCAGTTCTTC. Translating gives CASSPTSGRNNEQFF.

The CDR3 region is CASSEGRTVNEQYF. As DNA, the CDR3 is TGTGCCAGCTCAGAGGGAAGAACGGTCAACGAGCAGTACTTC. This rearrangement joins TRBV18 to TRBJ2-7; the D gene is possibly TRBD2 (5 bases). V was pared by 5 bases and J by 5 bases, with 16 bases between. Germline V CDR1 and CDR2: KGHSH, LQKENI. This CDR3 has 14 residues.

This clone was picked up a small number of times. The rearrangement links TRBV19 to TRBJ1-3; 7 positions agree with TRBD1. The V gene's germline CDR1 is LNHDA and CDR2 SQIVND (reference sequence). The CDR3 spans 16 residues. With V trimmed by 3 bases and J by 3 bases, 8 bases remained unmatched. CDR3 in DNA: TGTGCCAGTAGTATCGGAGTGACAGGGAGTGGAAACACCATATATTTT. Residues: CASSIGVTGSGNTIYF.